What follows are 10 T cell receptor beta chains derived from one specimen sequenced in a study of T-cell memory formation after mild COVID-19. TCRdb called the 5' RACE reads again in MiXCR, with one record for every CDR3 protein. In the table there are 450,000 to 650,000 distinct CDR3 sequences, less than 25% of which are singletons. The sample was PBMCs or a T cell subset sorted from them (not recorded which). The receptors were gathered from an adult woman who had mild COVID-19 (a few samples of this study predate the infection). Cell type and time point are not known.

Only a few counts were recorded for this clonotype. The rearrangement uses TRBV25-1 and TRBJ2-7; D not resolved. CDR3 length: 13 residues. V lost 4 bases and J 2 bases, leaving 9 bases between the germline ends. Germline CDR1 reads MGHDK; CDR2 reads SYGVNS. Here the CDR3 reads CASSVHTTYEQYF. CDR3 coding DNA: TGTGCCAGCAGTGTCCACACCACCTACGAGCAGTACTTC.

The V and J genes are TRBV7-3 and TRBJ2-7; possible D gene TRBD1, 5 bases. V was shortened by 5 bases and J by 0 bases, with 11 bases between the two germline ends. This CDR3 region has 14 residues. From germline, CDR1 is SGHTA and CDR2 FQGTGA. CDR3 coding DNA: TGTGCCAGCAGCAAGGGGTCCCCCTCCTACGAGCAGTACTTC. Translation gives CASSKGSPSYEQYF.

This clonotype was recorded a few times. The DNA for the CDR3 is TGTGCCAGCAGTTCTTTTCACAGGAACCGGACTTCAGACTATGGCTACACCTTC. This sequence encodes CASSSFHRNRTSDYGYTF. V and J are TRBV27 and TRBJ1-2; tentative D call: TRBD1 (5 bases). In germline, CDR1 is MNHEY, CDR2 SMNVEV (reference sequence). With 4 bases removed from V and 3 bases from J, the gap between germline ends came to 24 bases. The CDR3 length is 18 residues.

This clonotype has a handful of counts. This sequence joins TRBV5-1 and TRBJ1-2; 7 nucleotides agree with TRBD1. V shed 6 bases and J 4 bases; nucleotides not matched to a gene: 12. The germline CDR1 and CDR2 sequences are SGHRS and YFSETQ. The CDR3 is 15 amino acids. CDR3 DNA sequence: TGCGCCAGCAACCCCCTAGAGGGGGCGGGCTATGGCTACACCTTC. Its translation: CASNPLEGAGYGYTF.

This rearrangement joins TRBV20-1 to TRBJ2-1; D possibly uses TRBD1 or TRBD2 (5 bases each). The CDR3 is made up of 13 amino acids. V lost 5 bases to trimming and J lost 10 bases, with 18 bases between them. Germline assignment: CDR1 DFQATT and CDR2 SNEGSKA (reference sequence). The CDR3 DNA sequence: TGCAGTGCTCGGGACCGGGATAGGGGAGAGCAGTTCTTC. As protein: CSARDRDRGEQFF.

This chain links TRBV7-2 with TRBJ2-1; 16 positions agree with TRBD2. V dropped 5 bases and J dropped 7; count of bases not matched to a gene: 8. The CDR3 length is 17 residues. Per the germline V gene, CDR1 is SGHTA and CDR2 is FQGNSA. The CDR3, as DNA: TGTGCCAGCAGCCGCGGGACTAGCGGGAGGGAGAGGAATGAGCAGTTCTTC. Translated: CASSRGTSGRERNEQFF. The whole variable domain, remainder taken from reference TRBV7-2 and TRBJ2-1, is GAGVSQSPSNKVTEKGKDVELRCDPISGHTALYWYRQSLGQGLEFLIYFQGNSAPDKSGLPSDRFSAERTGGSVSTLTIQRTQQEDSAVYLCASSRGTSGRERNEQFFGPGTRLTVL.

The rearrangement uses TRBV3-1 and TRBJ1-6; weak D call: TRBD1 (5 bases). The ends were cut back, 1 base at V and 9 bases at J, with 10 bases in the middle. The CDR3 sequence is 14 residues long. Germline V gene data show CDR1 as LGHDT and CDR2 as YNNKEL (reference sequence). The CDR3, as DNA: TGTGCCAGCAGCCAAGTCGAAGGGGCTTCACCCCTCCACTTT. It is translated as CASSQVEGASPLHF.

This clonotype has more than one count but fewer than ten. The chain links TRBV5-1 to TRBJ2-5; D might be TRBD2 (7 bases). Germline lookup yields CDR1 SGHRS and CDR2 YFSETQ. Between the trimmed V and J ends, which lost 4 bases and 5 bases, there was a span of 18 bases. The CDR3 length is 15 residues. CDR3 bases: TGCGCCAGCAGCCCGTACGAGGGGGGGCCGGAGACCCAGTACTTC. Its translation: CASSPYEGGPETQYF. Based on the CDR3 plus reference TRBV5-1 and TRBJ2-5, the full variable domain is KAGVTQTPRYLIKTRGQQVTLSCSPISGHRSVSWYQQTPGQGLQFLFEYFSETQRNKGNFPGRFSGRQFSNSRSEMNVSTLELGDSALYLCASSPYEGGPETQYFGPGTRLLVL.

The V gene is TRBV5-1, the J gene TRBJ2-3; no reliable D call. Germline assignment: CDR1 SGHRS and CDR2 YFSETQ. This CDR3 spans 14 amino acids. V lost 1 base, J lost 4 bases, and 10 bases lay in between. For the CDR3, the DNA is TGCGCCAGCAGCTTGAGGTCGCAGCCAGATACGCAGTATTTT. Its protein product is CASSLRSQPDTQYF.

This clonotype was detected a few times. This sequence joins TRBV7-2 and TRBJ2-5, with D perhaps TRBD1 or TRBD2 (5 bases each). Deletions cut 5 bases from V and 2 bases from J, with 9 bases between. The CDR3 consists of 13 residues. Germline loops: CDR1 SGHTA, CDR2 FQGNSA. The CDR3 coding sequence is TGTGCCAGCAGCCGGGACCAACAAGAGACCCAGTACTTC. Protein product: CASSRDQQETQYF.